A selection of T cell receptor beta chains follows, all from one sample in a study of CD8 T cells in Susac syndrome. MiXCR was run by TCRdb on the immunoSEQ multiplex PCR reads, yielding one entry per CDR3 protein. The sample carries under 150,000 distinct CDR3 sequences, nearly 97% recorded once. The sample taken for sequencing was CD4+ T cells from PBMCs. These receptors came from a human donor with Susac syndrome. CDR3s include the opening cysteine and the closing phenylalanine or tryptophan.

V gene,J gene,CDR3 protein
TRBV3-1,TRBJ1-1,CASTFGQGKAFF
TRBV7-2,TRBJ1-6,CASSFDRGNSPLHF
TRBV29-1,TRBJ2-3,CSVEGRLRADTQYF
TRBV2,TRBJ2-5,CASTGQGIGMWYF
TRBV20-1,TRBJ1-5,CSARQGNQPQHF
TRBV19,TRBJ2-7,CASSMGGTGGYEQYF
TRBV28,TRBJ1-3,CASSRTGENTIYF
TRBV14,TRBJ1-2,CASSQDPKGRYTF
TRBV20-1,TRBJ1-6,CSARDSSGSSPLHF
TRBV5-4,TRBJ1-4,CASGGGPGNEKLFF
TRBV20-1,TRBJ2-2,CSASAGGEIGGTGELFF
TRBV25-1,TRBJ1-1,CASSGDRGQVLNTEAFF
TRBV20-1,TRBJ2-3,CSARGGFTDTQYF
TRBV20-1,TRBJ2-7,CSATSGGGIYYEQYF
TRBV11-2,TRBJ2-3,CASSLVPTRADTQYF
TRBV20-1,TRBJ1-2,CSARAGTGLGYTF
TRBV10-1,TRBJ2-7,CASRADRAPYEQYF
TRBV7-2,TRBJ2-3,CASSPWTSVDTQYF
TRBV6-5,TRBJ1-6,CASSYTWTGYNSPLHF
TRBV4-1,TRBJ1-2,CASSPGTTGRHGYTF
TRBV15,TRBJ2-5,CATSRGHNEGLETQYF
TRBV9,TRBJ2-2,CASSARTTGELFF
TRBV2,TRBJ2-7,CASKVADHEQYF
TRBV28,TRBJ2-7,CASSSGATYEQYF
TRBV5-1,TRBJ2-5,CASSYPAPQETQYF
TRBV20-1,TRBJ2-5,CSASLGGQETQYF
TRBV6-1,TRBJ2-7,CASSGAGQGGREQYF
TRBV23-1,TRBJ2-1,CASSQVSTSGRGSYNEQFF
TRBV2,TRBJ1-1,CASRETRNTEAFF
TRBV11-1,TRBJ2-5,CASSLPIPGSNHPHGETQYF
TRBV5-1,TRBJ2-1,CASNPLRMQINEQFF
TRBV18,TRBJ2-1,CASSPAIDEQFF
TRBV28,TRBJ2-7,CASSLTAYYEQYF
TRBV20-1,TRBJ1-1,CSAKAGVVGTEAFF
TRBV18,TRBJ1-1,CASSPEPGSTEAFF
TRBV6-4,TRBJ1-5,CASSAAPDQPQHF
TRBV12-3/TRBV12-4,TRBJ2-7,CASSRGQVNGMSYEQYF
TRBV3-1,TRBJ2-7,CASSHGGSYEQYF
TRBV29-1,TRBJ2-6,CSVASGSGANVLTF
TRBV6-5,TRBJ1-5,CASSYGGSNQPQHF
TRBV20-1,TRBJ2-2,CSASGQGKNTGELFF
TRBV7-9,TRBJ1-1,CASSLRDTRTEAFF
TRBV28,TRBJ2-3,CASSSESTDTQYF
TRBV29-1,TRBJ2-3,CSVEVGQATSDTQYF
TRBV2,TRBJ2-7,CASSEVGQGYF
TRBV29-1,TRBJ2-5,CSVEVQTF
TRBV20-1,TRBJ1-1,CSASKVNTEAFF
TRBV5-1,TRBJ1-1,CASSFRQGLNTEAFF
TRBV9,TRBJ2-2,CASSVAGGRSTGELFF
TRBV3-1,TRBJ1-6,CASSRGGTTNSPLHF
TRBV7-3,TRBJ2-2,CASSLTTLSRGGELFF